This T cell receptor (beta chain) stems from a study of immune cell composition in non-small cell lung cancer. Study-wide background: Histologic subtype was mainly adenocarcinoma or squamous cell carcinoma.

The CDR3 totals 11 residues. In germline, CDR1 is SGHRS, CDR2 YFSETQ. Trimming cost V 4 bases and J 4 bases, with 6 bases left between them. This clone came up once. The antigen is undetermined. Regarding the study as a whole: Squamous carcinomas (approximately 75%) more often had tumour-associated clones >0.5% than adenocarcinomas (33%).

The repertoire was sequenced with immunoSEQ multiplex PCR; TCRdb's copy has only in-frame clones and lacks some. The data show thousands of clones, roughly three quarters seen once. Sequencing was carried out using lung tumor tissue. The rearrangement links TRBV5-1 to TRBJ2-7; possible D gene TRBD1, 6 bases. This receptor was taken from a human donor with non-small cell lung cancer. This CDR3 is CASSGQYEQYF. The CDR3 nucleotides read TGCGCCAGCAGCGGACAGTACGAGCAGTACTTC.